The 32 T cell receptor beta chains below were found in one sample sequenced in a study of T cells in Graves' hyperthyroidism and ophthalmopathy. The investigators amplified TCR beta CDR3 regions from RNA transcripts. A set of HTBI primers served as the primers for a first-round RT-PCR of the TCR CDR3. Via MiXCR, TCRdb re-called the multiplex PCR reads, giving one row per CDR3 protein. This table holds approximately 420,000 distinct CDR3 sequences, roughly 13% found once. Sequencing was carried out using blood. Receptor source: a woman in her late teens or twenties with Graves' hyperthyroidism.

This chain connects TRBV7-9 to TRBJ1-5, with D uncertain. V lost 3 bases and J lost 5, with 8 bases in between. The CDR3 spans 13 residues. Per the germline V gene, CDR1 is SEHNR and CDR2 is FQNEAQ (reference sequence). CDR3 sequence: CASSFDGYQPQHF. In DNA form, the CDR3 reads TGTGCCAGCAGCTTCGACGGGTATCAGCCCCAGCATTTT.

This chain joins TRBV19 and TRBJ2-3; D is unclear. Germline V CDR1 and CDR2: LNHDA, SQIVND (reference sequence). The CDR3 has 13 residues. Trimming took 0 bases from V and 6 from J, leaving 7 bases between them. The CDR3 here is CASSIDRWDTQYF. The CDR3 nucleotides are TGTGCCAGTAGTATAGATCGATGGGATACGCAGTATTTT. Supplemented by reference TRBV19 and TRBJ2-3, the full variable domain reads DGGITQSPKYLFRKEGQNVTLSCEQNLNHDAMYWYRQDPGQGLRLIYYSQIVNDFQKGDIAEGYSVSREKKESFPLTVTSAQKNPTAFYLCASSIDRWDTQYFGPGTRLTVL.

This clonotype has a single count. The chain has TRBV19 and TRBJ2-1; D may be TRBD1 or TRBD2 (5 bases each). The CDR3 extends over 14 amino acids. The germline V gene has CDR1 LNHDA and CDR2 SQIVND (reference sequence). Trimming took 11 bases from V and 3 from J, leaving 17 bases between them. The CDR3: CAWSVMGVYNEQFF. The DNA of the CDR3 is TGTGCCTGGAGCGTAATGGGGGTCTACAATGAGCAGTTCTTC. Looking up the rest from reference TRBV19 and TRBJ2-1 gives the full variable domain: DGGITQSPKYLFRKEGQNVTLSCEQNLNHDAMYWYRQDPGQGLRLIYYSQIVNDFQKGDIAEGYSVSREKKESFPLTVTSAQKNPTAFYLCAWSVMGVYNEQFFGPGTRLTVL.

At least ten counts were recorded for this clonotype. The genes are TRBV5-1 and TRBJ1-5; possibly TRBD1 for D (6 bases). The V gene's germline CDR1 is SGHRS and CDR2 YFSETQ. The V gene lost 0 bases and the J gene lost 0 bases, with 10 bases spanning the gap. This CDR3 region has 16 residues. The CDR3 loop reads CASSLAGTFSNQPQHF. CDR3 DNA: TGCGCCAGCAGCTTGGCGGGGACATTTAGCAATCAGCCCCAGCATTTT.

This clonotype was picked up many times. This sequence joins TRBV7-3 and TRBJ2-5, with 10 nucleotides matching TRBD2. Trimming took 4 bases from V and 5 from J; bases not matched to a gene: 10. This CDR3 region has 16 residues. Germline values: CDR1 SGHTA, CDR2 FQGTGA. For the CDR3, the DNA is TGTGCCAGCAGCTCCCCACCGGGACTAGCGACGGAGACCCAGTACTTC. The encoded protein is CASSSPPGLATETQYF.

Many counts were recorded for this clonotype. The chain is built from TRBV6-1 and TRBJ2-3; D is unclear. CDR1 and CDR2 from the germline V gene are MNHNS and SASEGT. Trimming removed 5 bases from V and 3 bases from J, with 18 bases in between. The CDR3 has 16 residues. The CDR3, as DNA: TGTGCCAGCAGTACTCCGGCCCTTGTTGTGACAGATACGCAGTATTTT. It is translated as CASSTPALVVTDTQYF.

This clonotype was detected only a few times. The chain links TRBV27 to TRBJ1-6; 9 positions agree with TRBD1. The CDR3 sequence is 17 residues long. Germline V gene sequence: CDR1 MNHEY, CDR2 SMNVEV (reference sequence). V lost 2 bases, J lost 4 bases, and 6 bases stayed unmatched. CDR3 nucleotide sequence: TGTGCCAGCAGTTTAGCTGGACAGGGGATATATAATTCACCCCTCCACTTT. It yields the protein CASSLAGQGIYNSPLHF.

This clonotype has a count of ten or more. V is TRBV10-3 and J is TRBJ1-2; tentative D call: TRBD1 (6 bases). Trimming took 9 bases from V and 10 from J, leaving 15 bases between them. The germline V gene encodes CDR1 ENHRY and CDR2 SYGVKD. CDR3 length: 11 residues. The CDR3 DNA reads as TGTGCCATAGGTTACAGGGAAGACTACACCTTC. Its protein is CAIGYREDYTF.

This rearrangement joins TRBV28 to TRBJ2-7; no firm D call. Per germline, CDR1 MDHEN and CDR2 SYDVKM. Trimming left V 6 bases short and J 10 bases short, with 22 bases between. The CDR3 has 14 residues. The CDR3 DNA sequence: TGTGCCAGCAGGACTGAAACAGCCTCCTACGGCCAGTACTTC. This translates into CASRTETASYGQYF.

This clonotype has a count of ten or more. This chain joins TRBV27 and TRBJ2-7, with a tentative D call TRBD1 (6 bases). The germline V gene encodes CDR1 MNHEY and CDR2 SMNVEV (reference sequence). The V end lost 5 bases, the J end lost 4 bases, and 15 bases lay between the germline ends. CDR3 length: 14 residues. CDR3 sequence (DNA): TGTGCCAGCAGTCCGGGACACCAGGCGTACGAGCAGTACTTC. Translation gives CASSPGHQAYEQYF.

This clonotype was seen ten or more times. V and J are TRBV30 and TRBJ1-4; D unclear. V was clipped by 0 bases and J by 8 bases, with 13 bases between them. The CDR3 has 14 residues. From germline, CDR1 is GTSNPN and CDR2 SVGIG (reference sequence). CDR3 region: CAWSVGSGGEKLFF. DNA for the CDR3: TGTGCCTGGAGTGTCGGGTCCGGTGGGGAAAAACTGTTTTTT.

This clonotype was seen repeatedly, ten times or more. The chain joins TRBV6-2 or TRBV6-3 to TRBJ1-3; possibly TRBD1 for D (6 bases). The CDR3 totals 14 residues. Looked up from germline, CDR1 is MNHEY and CDR2 is SVGEGT. V shed 8 bases and J shed 0 bases, with 11 bases lying between them. The CDR3 here is CASPGQHSGNTIYF. The CDR3 DNA reads TGTGCCAGCCCCGGACAGCACTCTGGAAACACCATATATTTT.

The V and J genes are TRBV6-2 or TRBV6-3 and TRBJ2-3; 15 positions match TRBD2. The germline CDR1 and CDR2 sequences are MNHEY and SVGEGT. This CDR3 has 17 amino acids. J gave up 4 bases and V 0 bases, and 2 bases lay outside the gene matches. The CDR3: CASSYSGLAGGPDTQYF. DNA for the CDR3: TGTGCCAGCAGTTACTCCGGACTAGCGGGAGGGCCAGATACGCAGTATTTT.

The rearrangement uses TRBV11-2 and TRBJ2-1; 12 bases agree with TRBD2. Germline V gives CDR1 SGHAT, CDR2 FQNNGV. The V and J ends lost 1 base and 4 bases, in that order; junction bases with no gene match: 5. This CDR3 has 17 amino acids. CDR3 sequence (DNA): TGTGCCAGCAGCTTAGCAAAGGGACTAGCGGGTTACAATGAGCAGTTCTTC. This codes for CASSLAKGLAGYNEQFF.

CDR3 DNA: TGTGCCAGCAGCTTGTTAACATCGAACACCGGGGAGCTGTTTTTT. Protein product: CASSLLTSNTGELFF. This sequence joins TRBV7-6 and TRBJ2-2; D is ambiguous. Between the trimmed V and J ends, which lost 3 bases and 0 bases, there was a span of 8 bases. CDR1 SGHVS and CDR2 FNYEAQ come from the germline V gene. The length of the CDR3 is 15 residues.

This clonotype was counted at least ten times. V is TRBV12-3 or TRBV12-4 and J is TRBJ1-3; possible D gene TRBD1, 5 bases. The CDR3 runs 16 residues. V shed 6 bases and J shed 0 bases, with 15 bases lying between them. CDR3 sequence reads: CASSPRGGLSGNTIYF. In DNA, the CDR3 is TGTGCCAGCAGCCCCCGGGGGGGACTCTCTGGAAACACCATATATTTT.

In this sample, this clonotype turned up a few times. This sequence joins TRBV3-1 and TRBJ2-1; tentatively, D is TRBD1 (5 bases). The CDR3 has 17 amino acids. CDR1 and CDR2 (germline): LGHDT, YNNKEL (reference sequence). Deletions cut 3 bases from V and 6 bases from J, with 21 bases between. CDR3 in amino acids: CASSHTLAGRRGNEQFF. In nucleotides, the CDR3 is TGTGCCAGCAGCCATACTCTGGCCGGAAGAAGGGGCAATGAGCAGTTCTTC.

A remark on this clonotype: A much larger clone differs from this one at a single base, so this may be a read error. The chain has TRBV6-5 and TRBJ2-1; the match to TRBD2 covers 10 bases. Germline values: CDR1 MNHEY, CDR2 SVGAGI. This CDR3 is 16 amino acids long. The CDR3 DNA reads TGTGCCAGCAGTTTGTCTAGCGGGAGACCAGCTAATGAGCAGTCCTTC. This translates into CASSLSSGRPANEQSF.

This clonotype was found many times. This chain joins TRBV6-1 and TRBJ2-1, with 7 bases that match TRBD2. The CDR3 loop spans 16 amino acids. Germline loops: CDR1 MNHNS, CDR2 SASEGT. The V and J ends lost 2 bases and 8 bases, in that order; junction bases with no gene match: 12. This CDR3 is CASSERLGGRVYEQFF. The CDR3, as DNA: TGTGCCAGCAGTGAACGATTGGGCGGGAGAGTCTATGAGCAGTTCTTC.

This clonotype was observed a few times. The J gene is TRBJ2-7, the V gene TRBV4-3, with D possibly being TRBD2 (5 bases). V was trimmed by 2 bases and J by 4 bases, leaving 15 bases between them. In germline, CDR1 is LGHNA, CDR2 YSLEER. This CDR3 is built from 15 residues. CDR3 DNA sequence: TGCGCCAGCAGCCAAAGTGCAGCGGTTCAGTACGAGCAGTACTTC. Translating gives CASSQSAAVQYEQYF.

The chain joins TRBV12-3 or TRBV12-4 to TRBJ1-6; TRBD1 matches at 8 bases. With V trimmed by 1 base and J by 7 bases, 6 bases remained unmatched. The CDR3 loop spans 16 amino acids. The CDR3 nucleotides are TGTGCCAGCAGTTTAGAGGTGGGGACAGGCAATTCACCCCTCCACTTT. Residues: CASSLEVGTGNSPLHF.

A remark on this clonotype: A much larger clone lies a single base off, so this may be a read error. The chain couples TRBV9 to TRBJ2-1; 14 positions match TRBD2. The ends lost 1 base at V and 5 bases at J; junction bases unmatched: 11. Per germline, CDR1 SGDLS and CDR2 YYNGEE. The CDR3 runs 19 residues. CDR3 residues: CASSVIPGLAGAFHNEQFF. The CDR3 nucleotides read TGTGCCAGCAGCGTAATCCCGGGACTAGCGGGAGCCTTCCACAATGAGCAGTTCTTC.

This clonotype was seen ten or more times. The V call is TRBV20-1, the J call TRBJ1-1, with D possibly being TRBD1 (6 bases). Germline V gene lookup returns CDR1 DFQATT and CDR2 SNEGSKA (reference sequence). The germline V and J ends were trimmed by 4 bases and 3 bases, with 21 bases remaining between them. The CDR3 consists of 16 residues. CDR3 in amino acids: CSAIRATDRGYTEAFF. In DNA, the CDR3 is TGCAGTGCTATCCGGGCAACGGACAGAGGGTACACTGAAGCTTTCTTT.

This clonotype was observed a handful of times. J is TRBJ2-1 and V is TRBV14; unclear D gene. The V end was cut by 4 bases, the J end by 0 bases, with 10 bases between. This CDR3 is built from 15 residues. From germline, CDR1 is SGHDN and CDR2 FVKESK. The CDR3 sequence: CASSLLGRSYNEQFF. Here the CDR3 DNA reads TGTGCCAGCAGCCTTCTCGGGCGCTCCTACAATGAGCAGTTCTTC.

This clonotype occurred many times. The chain recombines TRBV10-2 with TRBJ2-3; 10 nucleotides align to TRBD2. The J segment lost 3 bases and the V segment lost 2 bases, leaving 2 bases of the junction unmatched. Germline CDR1 is WSHSY and CDR2 is SAAADI. This CDR3 is built from 15 residues. The CDR3 DNA follows: TGCGCCAGCAGTGAGCTAGCGGGAGTAACAGATACGCAGTATTTT. Protein sequence: CASSELAGVTDTQYF.

This clonotype was picked up many times. V is TRBV4-1 and J is TRBJ2-7, with a weak D call TRBD1 (6 bases). CDR1 is MGHRA and CDR2 is YSYEKL in the germline V gene. Trimming removed 6 bases at V and 6 bases at J, with 15 bases between. The CDR3 has 13 amino acids. The CDR3: CASRLGQLGEQYF. The CDR3, as DNA: TGCGCCAGCAGACTGGGACAACTAGGCGAGCAGTACTTC.

This clonotype has a handful of counts. J is TRBJ1-1 and V is TRBV5-1; D not resolved. V dropped 4 bases and J dropped 1 base, with 11 bases sitting between them. The CDR3 extends over 14 amino acids. Germline lookup yields CDR1 SGHRS and CDR2 YFSETQ. CDR3 in amino acids: CASSAVGKNTEAFF. CDR3 sequence (DNA): TGCGCCAGCAGCGCGGTAGGGAAGAACACTGAAGCTTTCTTT.

This clonotype was observed at least ten times. A much bigger clone sits one base away, suggesting this may be a read error. This chain connects TRBV12-5 to TRBJ2-1; 7 bases fit TRBD2. Trimming cost V 6 bases and J 8 bases; bases outside gene matches: 4. The length of the CDR3 is 12 residues. Germline V gene sequence: CDR1 LGHNT, CDR2 FRNRAP. Written as DNA, the CDR3 is TGTGCTAGTGGGGCCCGGGAGGATGAGCAGTTCTTC. This codes for CASGAREDEQFF.

This clonotype came up many times. The rearrangement uses TRBV27 and TRBJ2-1; 11 bases are a match to TRBD1. In germline, CDR1 is MNHEY, CDR2 SMNVEV (reference sequence). The CDR3 extends over 16 amino acids. The junction had 13 bases not matched to a gene; V was cut back by 5 bases and J by 10 bases. The CDR3 spells CASSLTQDRGLREQFF. CDR3 DNA sequence: TGTGCCAGCAGTCTAACCCAGGACAGGGGGCTTCGGGAGCAGTTCTTC.

This clonotype was seen ten or more times. The rearrangement uses TRBV7-3 and TRBJ1-5; 9 nucleotides agree with TRBD1. From germline, CDR1 is SGHTA and CDR2 FQGTGA. This CDR3 comprises 15 residues. Trimming cost V 5 bases and J 7 bases; bases outside gene matches: 9. The CDR3 DNA sequence: TGTGCCAGCAGCCCTAGGACAGGGGAGGAACAGCCCCAGCATTTT. Its protein is CASSPRTGEEQPQHF.

This chain connects TRBV5-1 to TRBJ2-1; D is uncertain. The length of the CDR3 is 17 residues. From germline, CDR1 is SGHRS and CDR2 YFSETQ. V lost 4 bases and J lost 0, with 17 bases in between. CDR3 region: CASSRLRTVSSYNEQFF. The CDR3 DNA follows: TGCGCCAGCAGCCGCCTCCGGACGGTTAGCTCCTACAATGAGCAGTTCTTC.

The CDR3 sequence is CASSVVGTSTDTQYF. The CDR3 region has the DNA TGTGCCAGCAGCGTAGTCGGGACAAGCACAGATACGCAGTATTTT. V gene TRBV9 combines with J gene TRBJ2-3, with D perhaps TRBD1 (6 bases). The CDR3 sequence is 15 residues long. In germline, CDR1 is SGDLS, CDR2 YYNGEE. Trimming removed 0 bases at V and 0 bases at J, with 8 bases between. Variable domain in full (rest from reference TRBV9 and TRBJ2-3): DSGVTQTPKHLITATGQRVTLRCSPRSGDLSVYWYQQSLDQGLQFLIQYYNGEERAKGNILERFSAQQFPDLHSELNLSSLELGDSALYFCASSVVGTSTDTQYFGPGTRLTVL.